This is a list of T cell receptor beta chains from one sample in a study of shared clonotypes between healthy human individuals. Profiling relied on immunoSEQ multiplex PCR, and the TCRdb table lists in-frame clones only, not all of them. The sample lists about 2.2 million clones; 93% were seen once. Material for sequencing was naive CD8+ T cells from PBMCs. The receptors were gathered from a man between 18 and 35 years old in good health. Some clones in this sample may be carry-over from other donors' samples. The CDR3 runs from the conserved cysteine through the conserved F or W. A D gene is named only where the DNA matches it firmly. Clone size is shown for a subset of rows, as once, few, many or a class of expanded clone.

V: TRBV9; D: .; J: TRBJ2-1; size: .; DNA: TGTGCCAGCAGCCAGGAAGCGGGCCGCCTCTACAATGAGCAGTTCTTC; CDR3: CASSQEAGRLYNEQFF
V: TRBV27; D: TRBD2; J: TRBJ2-1; size: .; DNA: TGTGCCAGCAGTTGGGGACTAGCGGGAGACAATGAGCAGTTCTTC; CDR3: CASSWGLAGDNEQFF
V: TRBV18; D: .; J: TRBJ2-7; size: .; DNA: TGTGCCAGCTCACCTGGGGCCAGTAGCTACGAGCAGTACTTC; CDR3: CASSPGASSYEQYF
V: TRBV15; D: .; J: TRBJ1-4; size: .; DNA: TGTGCCACCAGCTCATTGGGTCAAAATGAAAAACTGTTTTTT; CDR3: CATSSLGQNEKLFF
V: TRBV11-2; D: TRBD1; J: TRBJ2-7; size: .; DNA: TGTGCCAGCAGCTTAGGACAGGGGGCCTCCTACGAGCAGTACTTC; CDR3: CASSLGQGASYEQYF
V: TRBV5-6; D: .; J: TRBJ1-1; size: .; DNA: TGTGCCAGCAGCTTCAAAAACACTGAAGCTTTCTTT; CDR3: CASSFKNTEAFF
V: TRBV9; D: .; J: TRBJ2-3; size: .; DNA: TGTGCCAGCAGCGTAGCTACGTGGATCACAGATACGCAGTATTTT; CDR3: CASSVATWITDTQYF
V: TRBV28; D: TRBD2; J: TRBJ2-7; size: .; DNA: TGTGCCAGCAGTTTCGGGGGGGATCGCTACGAGCAGTACTTC; CDR3: CASSFGGDRYEQYF
V: TRBV13; D: TRBD1; J: TRBJ1-1; size: once; DNA: TGTGCCAGCAGCACGGACAGGACTGATAGGAACACTGAAGCTTTCTTT; CDR3: CASSTDRTDRNTEAFF
V: TRBV6-6; D: .; J: TRBJ2-1; size: .; DNA: TGTGCCAGCAGTTATGAGGTCCACAATGAGCAGTTCTTC; CDR3: CASSYEVHNEQFF
V: TRBV27; D: TRBD1; J: TRBJ1-5; size: few; DNA: TGTGCCAGCAGTCGGACAGGGTTTGGCAATCAGCCCCAGCATTTT; CDR3: CASSRTGFGNQPQHF
V: TRBV11-2; D: .; J: TRBJ2-3; size: .; DNA: TGTGCCAGCAGCTTAGTTGGCATTACAGATACGCAGTATTTT; CDR3: CASSLVGITDTQYF
V: TRBV6-1; D: .; J: TRBJ1-1; size: .; DNA: TGTGCCAGCAGGGACAAGAACACTGAAGCTTTCTTT; CDR3: CASRDKNTEAFF
V: TRBV7-9; D: .; J: TRBJ2-5; size: .; DNA: TGTGCCAGCAGCGGACCTACGTTACAAGAGACCCAGTACTTC; CDR3: CASSGPTLQETQYF
V: TRBV27; D: .; J: TRBJ2-7; size: .; DNA: TGTGCCAGCAGCATGGGACAAACCTACGAGCAGTACTTC; CDR3: CASSMGQTYEQYF
V: TRBV11-2; D: .; J: TRBJ2-7; size: .; DNA: TGTGCCAGCAGCTTAGGTTTGGGACAACCCTACGAGCAGTACTTC; CDR3: CASSLGLGQPYEQYF
V: TRBV18; D: .; J: TRBJ2-7; size: .; DNA: TGTGCCAGCTCACCACCGGACAGAAAGAGGGTCTACGAGCAGTACTTC; CDR3: CASSPPDRKRVYEQYF
V: TRBV5-6; D: TRBD1; J: TRBJ2-1; size: .; DNA: TGTGCCAGCAGCTCGCCAGTTTGGGACAGGGGGCGGAATGAGCAGTTCTTC; CDR3: CASSSPVWDRGRNEQFF
V: TRBV7-9; D: .; J: TRBJ1-5; size: .; DNA: TGTGCCAGCAGCTTAACGACAGTGAAGAATCAGCCCCAGCATTTT; CDR3: CASSLTTVKNQPQHF
V: TRBV7-2; D: .; J: TRBJ2-2; size: .; DNA: TGTGCCAGCAGCTCTAACGCCGGGTCCAACACCGGGGAGCTGTTTTTT; CDR3: CASSSNAGSNTGELFF
V: TRBV28; D: .; J: TRBJ2-7; size: .; DNA: TGTGCCAGCAGTCTGACGACCGCCGAACAGGGGGGGTACGAGCAGTACTTC; CDR3: CASSLTTAEQGGYEQYF
V: TRBV7-9; D: TRBD2; J: TRBJ2-1; size: .; DNA: TGTGCCAGCAGACCCGGGACTAGCGGCTTCAATGAGCAGTTCTTC; CDR3: CASRPGTSGFNEQFF
V: TRBV13; D: .; J: TRBJ2-7; size: .; DNA: TGTGCCAGCAGCTCGAGGGGAAGCTCCTACGAGCAGTACTTC; CDR3: CASSSRGSSYEQYF
V: TRBV29-1; D: .; J: TRBJ2-1; size: .; DNA: TGCAGCGTTCCGGGACCCACTCTAATTGAGCAGTTCTTC; CDR3: CSVPGPTLIEQFF
V: TRBV9; D: .; J: TRBJ2-2; size: .; DNA: TGTGCCAGCAGCGCGTACTTTCAACCCACCGGGGAGCTGTTTTTT; CDR3: CASSAYFQPTGELFF
V: TRBV2; D: .; J: TRBJ1-2; size: .; DNA: TGTGCCAGCCGAGTTTTTTATGGCTACACCTTC; CDR3: CASRVFYGYTF
V: TRBV7-2; D: TRBD2; J: TRBJ2-1; size: .; DNA: TGTGCCAGCAGCCTATGGACGGGGGTTAGCGGGAGTTGGGAGTTCTTC; CDR3: CASSLWTGVSGSWEFF
V: TRBV27; D: .; J: TRBJ2-7; size: .; DNA: TGTGCCAGCAGCCCTCGGCAGTCCGACTACGAGCAGTACTTC; CDR3: CASSPRQSDYEQYF
V: TRBV15; D: .; J: TRBJ2-5; size: .; DNA: TGTGCCACCGGTTCTGCCCGACAAGAGACCCAGTACTTC; CDR3: CATGSARQETQYF
V: TRBV7-9; D: .; J: TRBJ1-5; size: .; DNA: TGTGCCAGCAGCTTAGGGGGGGCAGGACCTTACAATCAGCCCCAGCATTTT; CDR3: CASSLGGAGPYNQPQHF
V: TRBV9; D: TRBD2; J: TRBJ2-7; size: .; DNA: TGTGTCAGCAGCCAGACTAGCGGGACTTCCTACGAGCAGTACTTC; CDR3: CVSSQTSGTSYEQYF
V: TRBV6-1; D: .; J: TRBJ2-2; size: .; DNA: TGTGCCAGCAGGAGGCGGCTGCCGAACACCGGGGAGCTGTTTTTT; CDR3: CASRRRLPNTGELFF
V: TRBV2; D: TRBD1; J: TRBJ2-7; size: .; DNA: TGTGCCAGCAGTGAAATGGCTGGGACAGGGGAGAGGTACTTC; CDR3: CASSEMAGTGERYF
V: TRBV27; D: TRBD2; J: TRBJ2-2; size: .; DNA: TGTGCCAGCAGTTCCCTAGCGGGAGGTGACACCGGGGAGCTGTTTTTT; CDR3: CASSSLAGGDTGELFF
V: TRBV4-1; D: TRBD1; J: TRBJ1-3; size: once; DNA: TGCGCCAGCAGGTTGGGGGAGGGGGCGAGGGGAAACACCATATATTTT; CDR3: CASRLGEGARGNTIYF
V: TRBV11-2; D: TRBD2; J: TRBJ2-1; size: .; DNA: TGTGCCAGCAGCTCCTGGCGGGAGGGAAACAATGAGCAGTTCTTC; CDR3: CASSSWREGNNEQFF
V: TRBV4-1; D: TRBD1; J: TRBJ2-1; size: .; DNA: TGCGCCAGCAGCCAAGATAGTGGGAGACAGGGATACAATGAGCAGTTCTTC; CDR3: CASSQDSGRQGYNEQFF
V: TRBV21-1; D: .; J: TRBJ1-5; size: .; DNA: .; CDR3: CASTWGDGSYSNQPQHF
V: TRBV27; D: TRBD2; J: TRBJ2-5; size: .; DNA: TGTGCCAGCAGTCTTATCTTAGCGGGAGGGCCCAGTGAGACCCAGTACTTC; CDR3: CASSLILAGGPSETQYF